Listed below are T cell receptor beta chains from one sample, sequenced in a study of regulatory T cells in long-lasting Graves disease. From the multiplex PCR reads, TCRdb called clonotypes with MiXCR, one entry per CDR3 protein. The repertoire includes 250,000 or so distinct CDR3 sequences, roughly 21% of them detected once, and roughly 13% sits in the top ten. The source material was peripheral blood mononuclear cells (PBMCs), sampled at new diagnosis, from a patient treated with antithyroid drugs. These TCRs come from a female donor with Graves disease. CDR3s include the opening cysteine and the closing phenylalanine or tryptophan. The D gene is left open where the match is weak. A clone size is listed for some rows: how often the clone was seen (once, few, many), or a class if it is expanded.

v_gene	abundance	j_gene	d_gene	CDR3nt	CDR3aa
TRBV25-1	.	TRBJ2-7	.	TGTGCCAGCAGTGACTCGACAGGTTCCTACGAGCAGTACTTC	CASSDSTGSYEQYF
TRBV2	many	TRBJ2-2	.	TGTGCCAGCAGTAGAAGTCGGGAAGCCACCGGGGAGCTGTTTTTT	CASSRSREATGELFF
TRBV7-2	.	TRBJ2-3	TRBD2	TGTGCCAGCCGACGGACTAGCGGGAGTCCGCAGTATTTT	CASRRTSGSPQYF
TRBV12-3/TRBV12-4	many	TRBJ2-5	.	TGTGCCAGCAGTTTAAGGGGGCTAGCGGTCCAAGAGACCCAGTACTTC	CASSLRGLAVQETQYF
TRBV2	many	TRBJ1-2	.	TGTGCCAGCAGCCCTGACTATGGCTACACCTTC	CASSPDYGYTF
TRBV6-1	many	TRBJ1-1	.	TGTGCCAGCACAGGGAACACTGAAGCTTTCTTT	CASTGNTEAFF
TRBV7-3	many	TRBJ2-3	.	TGTGCCAGCAGCGCCAGGGTTAGCACAGATACGCAGTATTTT	CASSARVSTDTQYF
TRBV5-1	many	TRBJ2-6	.	TGCGCCAGCAGCTTGGTGGTTGGGGCCAACGTCCTGACTTTC	CASSLVVGANVLTF
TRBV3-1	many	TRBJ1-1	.	TGTGCCAGCAGCCAAGATTCAGGAGCCACTGAAGCTTTCTTT	CASSQDSGATEAFF
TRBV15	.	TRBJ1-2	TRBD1	TGTGCCACCAGCAGAGGCACAGGGGCTTCGTATGGCTACACCTTC	CATSRGTGASYGYTF
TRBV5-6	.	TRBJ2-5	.	TGTGCCAGCAGCGTGGGGGCGGGCATCCAAGAGACCCAGTACTTC	CASSVGAGIQETQYF
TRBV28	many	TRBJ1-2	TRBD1	TGTGCCAGCAGTTCGGGACAGGGTAGGGACTATGGCTACACCTTC	CASSSGQGRDYGYTF
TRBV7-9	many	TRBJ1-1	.	TGTGCCAGCACAGGAGGGGGATCGAGAACTGAAGCTTTCTTT	CASTGGGSRTEAFF
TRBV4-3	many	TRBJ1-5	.	TGCGCCAGCAGCCAAGATCTTTTTGAGGATCAGCCCCAGCATTTT	CASSQDLFEDQPQHF
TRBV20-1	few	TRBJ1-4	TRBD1	TGCAGTGCGAAGCGGGACAGGATGGGACAAAAACTGTTTTTT	CSAKRDRMGQKLFF
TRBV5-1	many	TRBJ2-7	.	TGCGCCAGCAGCAAGGCCCGTACGGACAAGGCCTACGAGCAGTACTTC	CASSKARTDKAYEQYF
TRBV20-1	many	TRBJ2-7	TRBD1	TGCAGTGCTAGTTCGGGACAGGGGTACGAGCAGTACTTC	CSASSGQGYEQYF
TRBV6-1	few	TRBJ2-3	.	TGTGCCAGCAGTACCAGGGGAGTCCCAGATACGCAGTATTTT	CASSTRGVPDTQYF
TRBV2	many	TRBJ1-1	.	TGTGCCAGCAGGAGTACAGGTCTCATGAACACTGAAGCTTTCTTT	CASRSTGLMNTEAFF
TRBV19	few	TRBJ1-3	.	TGTGCCAGTAGTATCCAGTCTCAGAGCTCTGGAAACACCATATATTTT	CASSIQSQSSGNTIYF
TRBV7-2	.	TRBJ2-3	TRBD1	TGTGCCAGCAGCTCCGACAGGGGAACAGATACGCAGTATTTT	CASSSDRGTDTQYF
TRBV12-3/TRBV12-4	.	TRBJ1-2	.	TGTGCCAGCAGTGACTCAGGCAGGAGCTATGGCTACACCTTC	CASSDSGRSYGYTF
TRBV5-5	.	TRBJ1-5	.	TGTGCCAGCAGCTTTACCCGACAGCAGGATCAGCCCCAGCATTTT	CASSFTRQQDQPQHF
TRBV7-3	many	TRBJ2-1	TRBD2	TGTGCCAGCAGCTTAAGCTTGACGGGAGGGGGTTACAATGAGCAGTTCTTC	CASSLSLTGGGYNEQFF
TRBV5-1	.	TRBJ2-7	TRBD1	TGCGCCAGCAGCTTCGGGTCAGGGGGCGCATCCTACGAGCAGTACTTC	CASSFGSGGASYEQYF
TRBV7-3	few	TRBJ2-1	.	TGTGCCAGCAGCTTAGGTCAGTTGGATGAGCAGTTCTTC	CASSLGQLDEQFF
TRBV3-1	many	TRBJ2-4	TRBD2	TGTGCCAGCAGCCCATTCCCGGGAGGAGCCAAAAACATTCAGTACTTC	CASSPFPGGAKNIQYF
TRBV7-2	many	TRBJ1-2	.	TGTGCCAGCAGCCCGGACAGCCGGTCAGTGTATGGCTACACCTTC	CASSPDSRSVYGYTF
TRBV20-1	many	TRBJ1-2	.	TGCAGTGCTAGAGATGAGCTCCGTGGGAACACCTTC	CSARDELRGNTF
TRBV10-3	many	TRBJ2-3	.	TGTGCCATCAGTGAGTCGATTAGCACAGATACGCAGTATTTT	CAISESISTDTQYF
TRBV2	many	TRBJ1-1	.	TGTGCCAGCAGTGATTCTCCAGCCAACACTGAAGCTTTCTTT	CASSDSPANTEAFF
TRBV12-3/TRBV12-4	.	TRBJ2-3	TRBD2	TGTGCCAGCAGTCCACCGGGACTAGCATCAGATACGCAGTATTTT	CASSPPGLASDTQYF
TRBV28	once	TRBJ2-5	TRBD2	TGTGCCAGCAGCTCCTTAGCGGGGGGTGAGACCCAGTACTTC	CASSSLAGGETQYF
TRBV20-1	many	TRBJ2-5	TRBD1	TGCAGTGCTAGAGCCGACAGGGGGGAGTTGTTTATGGAGACCCAGTACTTC	CSARADRGELFMETQYF
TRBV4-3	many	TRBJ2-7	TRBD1	TGCGCCAGCAGCAACGGACAGGGTCCATCCTACGAGCAGTACTTC	CASSNGQGPSYEQYF
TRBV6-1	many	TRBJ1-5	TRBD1	TGTGCCAGCAGCAACGGACAGGCCGGCAATCAGCCCCAGCATTTT	CASSNGQAGNQPQHF
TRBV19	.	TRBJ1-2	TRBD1	TGTGCCACCCAAGTAGGGGGCAGTCCTGGCTACACCTTC	CATQVGGSPGYTF
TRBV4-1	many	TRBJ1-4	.	TGCGCCAGCAGCCAAGCGGAGGGGGCTAATGAAAAACTGTTTTTT	CASSQAEGANEKLFF
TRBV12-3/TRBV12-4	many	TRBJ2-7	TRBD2	TGTGCCAGCAGTTTTCGGGTTAAGTTTATAGGGCGGGGGGCGTCCTACGAGCAGTACTTC	CASSFRVKFIGRGASYEQYF
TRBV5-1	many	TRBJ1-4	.	TGCGCCAGCAGCTTAGGGCAGGCGGATGAAAAACTGTTTTTT	CASSLGQADEKLFF
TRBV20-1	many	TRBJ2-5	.	TGCAGTGCCCACACGGGGGTCGGGGAGACCCAGTACTTC	CSAHTGVGETQYF
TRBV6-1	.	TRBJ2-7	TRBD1	TGTGCCAGCAGTCTCCGGACAGGGGCGCCTAAGCGGATCTCCTACGAGCAGTACTTC	CASSLRTGAPKRISYEQYF
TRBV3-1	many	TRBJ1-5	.	TGTGCCAGCAGCCAAGTCCCCGCGACCCCACCCCAGCATTTT	CASSQVPATPPQHF
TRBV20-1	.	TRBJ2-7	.	TGCAGTGCGGCCACAGGTGGGGGCTACAATGAGCAGTACTTC	CSAATGGGYNEQYF
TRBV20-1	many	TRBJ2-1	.	TGCAGTGCTCAGGGGGGGGATGAGCAGTTCTTC	CSAQGGDEQFF
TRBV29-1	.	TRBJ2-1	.	TGCAGCGTCCTACCCCGATCCAGCGGAGGTTACAATGAGCAGTTCTTC	CSVLPRSSGGYNEQFF
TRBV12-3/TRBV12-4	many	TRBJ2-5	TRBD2	TGTGCCAGCAGCTACTCTACTAGCGGGGGCCAAGAGACCCAGTACTTC	CASSYSTSGGQETQYF